The next 32 T cell receptor beta chains were all read from a single sample in a study of long-term antiretroviral therapy in people with HIV. Survey-level resolution applied to immunoSEQ assay v3.0. Libraries were prepared by immunoSEQ multiplex PCR; TCRdb keeps only in-frame clonotypes and omits some of them. The table includes tens of thousands of clones, 85% detected once. This material consisted of unsorted PBMCs, taken roughly 2.9 years before starting antiretroviral therapy. The receptors come from a woman in her twenties or thirties with HIV.

CDR3 protein: CASAGSGSGANVLTF. As DNA, the CDR3 is TGTGCCAGCGCAGGTTCAGGGTCTGGGGCCAACGTCCTGACTTTC. V gene TRBV27 combines with J gene TRBJ2-6, with a weak D call TRBD1 (5 bases). This CDR3 has 15 residues. The germline V gene encodes CDR1 MNHEY and CDR2 SMNVEV (reference sequence). The V end lost 8 bases, the J end lost 1 base, and 12 bases lay between the germline ends.

J is TRBJ1-2 and V is TRBV5-1; D unresolved. The CDR3 runs to 15 residues. V was cut by 0 bases and J by 2 bases, with 11 bases left in between. In germline, CDR1 is SGHRS, CDR2 YFSETQ. The CDR3 DNA follows: TGCGCCAGCAGCTTGGGGGGTTCGGGGAACTATGGCTACACCTTC. It codes for CASSLGGSGNYGYTF.

This clone was recorded once. The chain carries TRBV15 and TRBJ2-7; D gene uncertain. CDR3 size: 13 residues. The V gene's germline CDR1 is LNHNV and CDR2 YYDKDF (reference sequence). The V end lost 0 bases, the J end lost 3 bases, and 6 bases lay between the germline ends. This CDR3 is CATSRDLSYEQYF. CDR3 DNA sequence: TGTGCCACCAGCAGAGATCTAAGCTACGAGCAGTACTTC.

A single count supports this clone. The V and J genes are TRBV5-1 and TRBJ1-1, with D perhaps matching TRBD1 (6 bases). V lost 3 bases, J lost 0 bases, and 9 bases lay in between. From germline, CDR1 is SGHRS and CDR2 YFSETQ. The CDR3 spans 14 residues. The CDR3 DNA reads TGCGCCAGCAGCTCAGGACAGATGAACACTGAAGCTTTCTTT. It specifies CASSSGQMNTEAFF.

This sequence joins TRBV28 and TRBJ2-1, with 9 bases matching TRBD1. The CDR3 extends over 16 amino acids. Germline trimming cut 2 bases from V and 9 bases from J; bases unmatched to any gene: 11. Germline loops: CDR1 MDHEN, CDR2 SYDVKM. This CDR3 is CASSLGGTGLLFEQFF. CDR3 nucleotide sequence: TGTGCCAGCAGTTTAGGAGGGACAGGGCTATTGTTTGAGCAGTTCTTC.

V usage is TRBV7-2 and J usage is TRBJ2-5, with D possibly being TRBD2 (7 bases). The CDR3 loop spans 15 amino acids. Trimming cost V 1 base and J 5 bases, with 14 bases left between them. Germline V CDR1 and CDR2: SGHTA, FQGNSA. CDR3 sequence: CASSLVRGGAETQYF. In DNA form, the CDR3 reads TGTGCCAGCAGCTTAGTGAGGGGGGGGGCTGAGACCCAGTACTTC. The entire variable domain, with the rest obtained from reference TRBV7-2 and TRBJ2-5, is as follows: GAGVSQSPSNKVTEKGKDVELRCDPISGHTALYWYRQSLGQGLEFLIYFQGNSAPDKSGLPSDRFSAERTGGSVSTLTIQRTQQEDSAVYLCASSLVRGGAETQYFGPGTRLLVL.

The chain links TRBV5-5 to TRBJ2-2, with D possibly matching TRBD1 (6 bases). Germline V CDR1 and CDR2: SGHKS, YYEKEE (reference sequence). The length of the CDR3 is 15 residues. The V gene lost 2 bases and the J gene lost 1 base, with 9 bases spanning the gap. The CDR3 region has the DNA TGTGCCAGCAGCTTTGGACAGAGGAACACCGGGGAGCTGTTTTTT. Translating it yields CASSFGQRNTGELFF.

This chain joins TRBV9 and TRBJ2-4, with a tentative D call TRBD2 (6 bases). With 4 bases removed from V and 8 bases from J, the gap between germline ends came to 19 bases. The CDR3 consists of 15 residues. Germline assignment: CDR1 SGDLS and CDR2 YYNGEE. The CDR3 reads CASSPPLAGLDIQYF. The CDR3 nucleotides read TGTGCCAGCAGCCCCCCACTAGCCGGGCTTGACATTCAGTACTTC.

The chain employs TRBV6-1 and TRBJ1-2; D gene unclear. The CDR3 covers 13 residues. Germline CDR1 MNHNS, CDR2 SASEGT. The V gene lost 2 bases and the J gene lost 7 bases, with 11 bases spanning the gap. The chain's CDR3 is CASSERARGGYTF. The CDR3 nucleotides read TGTGCCAGCAGTGAACGCGCCCGTGGTGGCTACACCTTC.

This chain uses TRBV14 with TRBJ1-2; D remains unclear. The V end was cut by 4 bases, the J end by 2 bases, with 11 bases between. CDR3 length: 14 residues. CDR1 and CDR2 (germline): SGHDN, FVKESK. CDR3 sequence: CASSLQMSNYGYTF. The CDR3 region has the DNA TGTGCCAGCAGCCTACAGATGAGCAACTATGGCTACACCTTC.

The CDR3 sequence is CASSIEGGTAASYEQYF. Here the CDR3 DNA reads TGTGCCAGTAGTATAGAGGGGGGGACAGCCGCGTCCTACGAGCAGTACTTC. V gene TRBV19 combines with J gene TRBJ2-7; perhaps D is TRBD1 or TRBD2 (7 bases each). The CDR3 is 17 residues long. V lost 0 bases and J lost 1, with 16 bases in between. The V gene's germline CDR1 is LNHDA and CDR2 SQIVND (reference sequence). The whole variable domain, remainder taken from reference TRBV19 and TRBJ2-7, is DGGITQSPKYLFRKEGQNVTLSCEQNLNHDAMYWYRQDPGQGLRLIYYSQIVNDFQKGDIAEGYSVSREKKESFPLTVTSAQKNPTAFYLCASSIEGGTAASYEQYFGPGTRLTVT.

The V and J genes are TRBV9 and TRBJ1-1; D may be TRBD1 (5 bases). Germline V lookup: CDR1 SGDLS, CDR2 YYNGEE. CDR3 length: 15 amino acids. Trimming took 4 bases from V and 7 from J, leaving 20 bases between them. The CDR3 DNA follows: TGTGCCAGCAGCAAACGGGGGTACCAGGTCCGTGAAGCTTTCTTT. Translation gives CASSKRGYQVREAFF.

Comment on this clone: The same CDR3 can be traced to other DNA sequences in this sample. The J gene is TRBJ1-5, the V gene TRBV2; possible D gene TRBD1, 6 bases. V was cut by 6 bases and J by 4 bases, with 7 bases left in between. CDR3 length: 12 amino acids. The germline CDR1 and CDR2 sequences are SNHLY and FYNNEI. The CDR3 region is CASRRGNQPQHF. DNA for the CDR3: TGTGCCAGCAGGAGGGGGAATCAGCCCCAGCATTTT.

The rearrangement joins TRBV19 to TRBJ1-5, with a weak D call TRBD1 (6 bases). This CDR3 comprises 15 residues. Trimming removed 7 bases at V and 4 bases at J, with 17 bases between. Germline-derived CDR1 and CDR2 are LNHDA and SQIVND (reference sequence). Here the CDR3 reads CASTPPGGQNQPQHF. DNA of the CDR3: TGTGCCAGTACCCCCCCCGGGGGGCAAAATCAGCCCCAGCATTTT. Combining the CDR3 with reference TRBV19 and TRBJ1-5 gives the whole variable domain DGGITQSPKYLFRKEGQNVTLSCEQNLNHDAMYWYRQDPGQGLRLIYYSQIVNDFQKGDIAEGYSVSREKKESFPLTVTSAQKNPTAFYLCASTPPGGQNQPQHFGDGTRLSIL.

The chain combines TRBV5-5 with TRBJ1-5, with D possibly matching TRBD1 (5 bases). In germline, CDR1 is SGHKS, CDR2 YYEKEE (reference sequence). This CDR3 contains 16 residues. V lost 4 bases to trimming and J lost 4 bases, with 18 bases between them. In nucleotides, the CDR3 is TGTGCCAGCAGCCTCTCCGTCGGGGCCCTAAATCAGCCCCAGCATTTT. Encoded protein: CASSLSVGALNQPQHF.

The rearrangement joins TRBV5-1 to TRBJ2-1; no firm D call. The CDR3 spans 13 residues. V lost 3 bases to trimming and J lost 10 bases, with 14 bases between them. Germline V gene lookup returns CDR1 SGHRS and CDR2 YFSETQ. The CDR3 sequence: CASSSEGWNEQFF. In nucleotides, the CDR3 is TGCGCCAGCAGCTCGGAAGGTTGGAACGAGCAGTTCTTC.

The chain employs TRBV6-1 and TRBJ1-2; D is possibly TRBD1 (5 bases). The V end was cut by 4 bases, the J end by 4 bases, with 7 bases between. Germline CDR1 is MNHNS and CDR2 is SASEGT. The CDR3 length is 12 residues. The CDR3 protein is CASSGDVYGYTF. The CDR3 DNA reads TGTGCCAGCAGTGGGGACGTCTATGGCTACACCTTC.

The chain has TRBV11-3 and TRBJ1-1; D call uncertain. CDR3 length: 13 amino acids. The V end lost 5 bases, the J end lost 0 bases, and 7 bases lay between the germline ends. The V gene's germline CDR1 is SGHNT and CDR2 YENEEA. CDR3 loop: CASSLTMNTEAFF. The CDR3, as DNA: TGTGCCAGCAGCCTAACAATGAACACTGAAGCTTTCTTT.

The chain employs TRBV4-1 and TRBJ2-3, with D perhaps matching TRBD2 (6 bases). The V gene lost 3 bases and the J gene lost 0 bases, with 13 bases spanning the gap. In germline, CDR1 is MGHRA, CDR2 YSYEKL. This CDR3 is 16 amino acids long. This chain's CDR3 is CASSQKPGTSTDTQYF. The CDR3 DNA reads as TGCGCCAGCAGCCAGAAACCGGGGACTAGCACAGATACGCAGTATTTT.

The chain carries TRBV27 and TRBJ1-2; D perhaps matches TRBD1 (6 bases). Germline V lookup: CDR1 MNHEY, CDR2 SMNVEV (reference sequence). Trimming pared 2 bases from V and 4 bases from J, leaving 11 bases between. This CDR3 is built from 14 residues. CDR3 sequence (DNA): TGTGCCAGCAGTTTAGACAGGAGCCTCTATGGCTACACCTTC. Amino acid sequence: CASSLDRSLYGYTF.

This chain joins TRBV2 and TRBJ1-1; the D is unclear. The CDR3 has 11 residues. Germline V lookup: CDR1 SNHLY, CDR2 FYNNEI. Trimming removed 9 bases from V and 3 bases from J, with 8 bases in between. CDR3 in DNA: TGTGCCAGTCAAAGGGACACTGAAGCTTTCTTT. Its translation: CASQRDTEAFF.

This chain connects TRBV19 to TRBJ2-5, with 8 bases identical to TRBD2. Germline CDR1 and CDR2: LNHDA and SQIVND (reference sequence). This CDR3 region has 18 residues. V was clipped by 3 bases and J by 3 bases; unmatched bases: 15. This chain's CDR3 is CASSISRMREAGEETQYF. The CDR3 DNA reads TGTGCCAGTAGTATTTCCCGGATGAGGGAAGCGGGGGAAGAGACCCAGTACTTC.

The CDR3 here is CASSQVGGTAFF. The CDR3 DNA reads as TGTGCCAGCAGCCAAGTAGGGGGGACGGCTTTCTTT. This chain uses TRBV4-2 with TRBJ1-1, with D perhaps TRBD1 (6 bases). V shed 1 base and J shed 11 bases, with 11 bases lying between them. Germline V CDR1 and CDR2: LGHNA, YNFKEQ. This CDR3 region has 12 residues.

V gene TRBV5-1 combines with J gene TRBJ1-2; no definite D call. Between the trimmed V and J ends, which lost 0 bases and 4 bases, there was a span of 10 bases. In germline, CDR1 is SGHRS, CDR2 YFSETQ. This CDR3 has 14 residues. In DNA form, the CDR3 reads TGCGCCAGCAGCTTGGATAGGCAGTTCTATGGCTACACCTTC. Protein: CASSLDRQFYGYTF.

The chain couples TRBV15 to TRBJ1-2; 8 nucleotides line up with TRBD1. The J segment lost 7 bases and the V segment lost 8 bases, leaving 9 bases of the junction unmatched. The CDR3 is made up of 13 amino acids. Germline V gives CDR1 LNHNV, CDR2 YYDKDF (reference sequence). The CDR3 reads CATSGQGDFGYTF. As DNA, the CDR3 is TGTGCCACCTCCGGACAGGGAGACTTTGGCTACACCTTC.

The chain links TRBV4-1 to TRBJ1-1; TRBD1 agrees at 9 bases. Germline lookup yields CDR1 MGHRA and CDR2 YSYEKL. The length of the CDR3 is 15 residues. V shed 3 bases, J shed 1 base, and the junction held 3 bases outside the gene matches. The CDR3 DNA is TGCGCCAGCAGCCAGGAGGACAGGGGGAACACTGAAGCTTTCTTT. Translation gives CASSQEDRGNTEAFF.

V is TRBV6-5 and J is TRBJ1-5; a possible D gene is TRBD1 (6 bases). Trimming removed 2 bases at V and 4 bases at J, with 15 bases between. CDR1 MNHEY and CDR2 SVGAGI come from the germline V gene. The CDR3 totals 16 residues. CDR3 bases: TGTGCCAGCAGTTACGGGGCCAGGGGTTCTAATCAGCCCCAGCATTTT. It specifies CASSYGARGSNQPQHF.

The gene calls are TRBV7-9 and TRBJ1-1, with D unresolved. The V end was cut by 5 bases, the J end by 6 bases, with 19 bases between. The CDR3 is made up of 15 amino acids. Germline CDR1 and CDR2: SEHNR and FQNEAQ (reference sequence). In nucleotides, the CDR3 is TGTGCCAGCAGCCCAGGTGGGTTTCTTTCGCCTGAAGCTTTCTTT. It is translated as CASSPGGFLSPEAFF.

V and J are TRBV4-2 and TRBJ2-1; the match to TRBD2 covers 8 bases. V dropped 4 bases and J dropped 0; count of bases not matched to a gene: 5. CDR3 size: 16 residues. Germline lookup yields CDR1 LGHNA and CDR2 YNFKEQ. The CDR3 nucleotides are TGTGCCAGCAGCCTCGTTAGCGGGAACTCCTACAATGAGCAGTTCTTC. The encoded protein is CASSLVSGNSYNEQFF.

The J gene is TRBJ1-1, the V gene TRBV2; the match to TRBD1 covers 8 bases. The CDR3 extends over 14 amino acids. CDR1 and CDR2 from the germline V gene are SNHLY and FYNNEI. The ends lost 6 bases at V and 4 bases at J; junction bases unmatched: 7. Written as DNA, the CDR3 is TGTGCCAGCAGCGTTGACAGGGGTACCACTGAAGCTTTCTTT. It translates to CASSVDRGTTEAFF.

The chain links TRBV9 to TRBJ2-1, with 9 nucleotides matching TRBD2. CDR3 size: 14 residues. Germline V gene data show CDR1 as SGDLS and CDR2 as YYNGEE. Trimming took 6 bases from V and 4 from J; bases not matched to a gene: 5. The CDR3 loop reads CASTRLAEYNEQFF. For the CDR3, the DNA is TGTGCCAGCACAAGACTAGCGGAATACAATGAGCAGTTCTTC.

The V call is TRBV6-6, the J call TRBJ2-7, with 7 bases that match TRBD1. Germline V gene sequence: CDR1 MNHNY, CDR2 SVGAGI (reference sequence). With V trimmed by 4 bases and J by 3 bases, 6 bases remained unmatched. The CDR3 spans 14 residues. The CDR3 nucleotides read TGTGCCAGCAGTTCCCGGACAGGATTCTACGAGCAGTACGTC. Amino acid sequence: CASSSRTGFYEQYV.